Below are 23 T cell receptor beta chains sequenced from a single sample in a study of spatial heterogeneity in lung cancer. Time point denoted: sample taken at primary tumor resection. TCRdb used MiXCR to reprocess the 5' RACE reads, holding one entry per CDR3 protein. The table records 45,000 to 55,000 distinct CDR3 sequences, 5.3% of them present only once. Sequences were derived from PBMCs, sampled at surgery. The receptors were sampled from a male donor with early-stage non-small cell lung cancer.

This clonotype was observed at least ten times. The chain couples TRBV6-1 to TRBJ2-5, with D perhaps TRBD2 (6 bases). CDR3 length equals 15 residues. Germline V CDR1 and CDR2: MNHNS, SASEGT. V was clipped by 8 bases and J by 5 bases, with 21 bases between them. CDR3 region: CASSNNRVAAETQYF. CDR3 nucleotides: TGTGCCAGCTCTAACAACAGAGTAGCGGCGGAGACCCAGTACTTC.

This clonotype was detected many times. The chain links TRBV4-1 to TRBJ1-6, with 9 positions matching TRBD1. Germline CDR1 and CDR2: MGHRA and YSYEKL. Trimming cost V 3 bases and J 8 bases; bases outside gene matches: 8. The length of the CDR3 is 16 residues. CDR3 protein: CASSQRSRTGDSPLHF. The CDR3 coding sequence is TGCGCCAGCAGCCAGAGGTCCCGGACAGGGGATTCACCCCTCCACTTT.

This clonotype was seen many times. The chain carries TRBV7-9 and TRBJ2-1, with 7 bases fitting TRBD1. V was clipped by 1 base and J by 8 bases; unmatched bases: 5. CDR3 length: 14 amino acids. CDR1 and CDR2 from the germline V gene are SEHNR and FQNEAQ (reference sequence). CDR3 protein: CASSLVTGFDEQFF. The CDR3 region has the DNA TGTGCCAGCAGCTTAGTGACAGGGTTCGATGAGCAGTTCTTC.

This clonotype showed up many times. The chain employs TRBV6-6 and TRBJ2-6; possible D gene TRBD2, 6 bases. Germline-derived CDR1 and CDR2 are MNHNY and SVGAGI (reference sequence). Trimming removed 2 bases at V and 2 bases at J, with 13 bases between. The CDR3 extends over 17 amino acids. CDR3: CASSYGEETPGANVLTF. CDR3 in DNA: TGTGCCAGCAGTTACGGGGAGGAAACCCCTGGGGCCAACGTCCTGACTTTC.

This clonotype was observed at least ten times. The chain combines TRBV3-1 with TRBJ1-4; D is possibly TRBD1 (5 bases). CDR3 size: 15 residues. V dropped 0 bases and J dropped 8 bases, with 13 bases sitting between them. Germline loops: CDR1 LGHDT, CDR2 YNNKEL (reference sequence). This CDR3 reads CASSQDLGVEEKLFF. DNA of the CDR3: TGTGCCAGCAGCCAAGATCTAGGGGTGGAAGAAAAACTGTTTTTT.

This clonotype has a handful of counts. The chain uses TRBV7-3 and TRBJ2-3; D assignment may be TRBD1 or TRBD2 (5 bases each). CDR1 and CDR2 (germline): SGHTA, FQGTGA. The V and J ends lost 5 bases and 2 bases respectively, with 17 bases between them. The CDR3 contains 16 residues. CDR3 protein: CASSPLEGRATDTQYF. The CDR3 DNA sequence: TGTGCCAGCAGCCCCCTTGAGGGACGGGCCACAGATACGCAGTATTTT.

In its sample, this clonotype was seen many times. V and J are TRBV5-1 and TRBJ2-3; D is unclear. Germline CDR1 and CDR2: SGHRS and YFSETQ. The CDR3 is 14 amino acids. Between the trimmed V and J ends, which lost 0 bases and 1 base, there was a span of 6 bases. CDR3 protein: CASSLDGRTDTQYF. The CDR3, as DNA: TGCGCCAGCAGCTTGGACGGTCGCACAGATACGCAGTATTTT.

This clonotype was detected many times. The rearrangement uses TRBV10-3 and TRBJ1-2; D unresolved. V gave up 10 bases and J gave up 4 bases, with 13 bases separating them. Germline V gene sequence: CDR1 ENHRY, CDR2 SYGVKD. This CDR3 spans 12 amino acids. In DNA form, the CDR3 reads TGTGCCACCAGGCGGGAGCCCTATGGCTACACCTTC. Translating it yields CATRREPYGYTF.

This clonotype has a count of ten or more. This chain joins TRBV7-3 and TRBJ2-1; 9 bases align to TRBD2. V shed 3 bases, J shed 5 bases, and the junction held 5 bases outside the gene matches. The CDR3 runs 15 residues. Germline V gene sequence: CDR1 SGHTA, CDR2 FQGTGA. CDR3 loop: CASSLAGLADNEQFF. The DNA of the CDR3 is TGTGCCAGCAGCTTGGCGGGACTAGCCGACAATGAGCAGTTCTTC. The variable domain in full, with the rest retrieved from reference TRBV7-3 and TRBJ2-1, is GAGVSQTPSNKVTEKGKYVELRCDPISGHTALYWYRQSLGQGPEFLIYFQGTGAADDSGLPNDRFFAVRPEGSVSTLKIQRTERGDSAVYLCASSLAGLADNEQFFGPGTRLTVL.

This clonotype came up many times. This sequence joins TRBV4-2 and TRBJ2-4; D is perhaps TRBD2 (5 bases). The CDR3 sequence is 15 residues long. V shed 1 base and J shed 1 base, with 8 bases lying between them. In germline, CDR1 is LGHNA, CDR2 YNFKEQ. In nucleotides, the CDR3 is TGTGCCAGCAGCCAAGGAGGGCAGGCCAAAAACATTCAGTACTTC. It is translated as CASSQGGQAKNIQYF.

This clonotype was counted ten times or more. The chain couples TRBV7-2 to TRBJ2-1; D remains ambiguous. The CDR3 has 13 amino acids. CDR1 is SGHTA, CDR2 FQGNSA, per germline. V was pared by 0 bases and J by 5 bases, with 5 bases between. The CDR3 DNA reads TGTGCCAGCAGCTTAGCCATAGACAATGAGCAGTTCTTC. Protein: CASSLAIDNEQFF.

Ten or more counts support this clonotype. The CDR3 bases are TGCAGTGCTAGGGGAGCCGGGACTAGCGGAGCCTACGAGCAGTACTTC. Translating it yields CSARGAGTSGAYEQYF. This chain uses TRBV20-1 with TRBJ2-7; 11 bases line up with TRBD2. The CDR3 totals 16 residues. With 3 bases clipped from V and 2 bases from J, the junction kept 9 bases outside the gene matches. Per the germline V gene, CDR1 is DFQATT and CDR2 is SNEGSKA (reference sequence).

This clonotype has ten or more counts. This chain joins TRBV11-2 and TRBJ1-4, with no clear D. Per germline, CDR1 SGHAT and CDR2 FQNNGV. This CDR3 has 15 residues. With 0 bases removed from V and 2 bases from J, the gap between germline ends came to 7 bases. The CDR3 DNA reads as TGTGCCAGCAGCTTAGACCGCGGGACTAATGAAAAACTGTTTTTT. It encodes CASSLDRGTNEKLFF.

This clonotype has at least ten counts. V gene TRBV5-1 combines with J gene TRBJ2-3; TRBD1 is a possible D gene (5 bases). CDR3 size: 14 residues. V was cut by 0 bases and J by 2 bases, with 7 bases left in between. Germline CDR1 reads SGHRS; CDR2 reads YFSETQ. The CDR3: CASSLGQTTDTQYF. The CDR3 DNA is TGCGCCAGCAGCTTGGGACAGACCACAGATACGCAGTATTTT.

This clonotype occurred many times. V gene TRBV6-2 or TRBV6-3 combines with J gene TRBJ2-5; 9 positions match TRBD1. From germline, CDR1 is MNHEY and CDR2 SVGEGT. This CDR3 is built from 17 residues. V was clipped by 0 bases and J by 5 bases; unmatched bases: 10. CDR3 sequence: CASSYSILTGGEETQYF. The CDR3 DNA is TGTGCCAGCAGTTACTCGATTCTCACAGGGGGCGAGGAGACCCAGTACTTC.

The sample holds many counts of this clonotype. The chain uses TRBV10-3 and TRBJ2-1; D remains unclear. This CDR3 contains 13 residues. V lost 0 bases and J lost 16, with 16 bases in between. The germline CDR1 and CDR2 sequences are ENHRY and SYGVKD. The CDR3: CAISESNRGPSFF. CDR3 DNA: TGTGCCATCAGTGAGTCGAATCGTGGACCATCATTCTTC.

The V gene is TRBV5-1, the J gene TRBJ1-1; D is uncertain. Trimming pared 9 bases from V and 0 bases from J, leaving 21 bases between. Germline V gene sequence: CDR1 SGHRS, CDR2 YFSETQ. The CDR3 is 16 residues long. The CDR3 nucleotides are TGCGCCACCCCCTCCTTCGGCCAGCCGATGAACACTGAAGCTTTCTTT. This encodes CATPSFGQPMNTEAFF. Using reference TRBV5-1 and TRBJ1-1 for the parts outside the CDR3, the full variable domain is KAGVTQTPRYLIKTRGQQVTLSCSPISGHRSVSWYQQTPGQGLQFLFEYFSETQRNKGNFPGRFSGRQFSNSRSEMNVSTLELGDSALYLCATPSFGQPMNTEAFFGQGTRLTVV.

This clonotype showed up many times. The chain links TRBV15 to TRBJ1-2; TRBD1 matches at 9 bases. CDR1 and CDR2 (germline): LNHNV, YYDKDF (reference sequence). Trimming cost V 1 base and J 2 bases; bases outside gene matches: 5. This CDR3 has 16 residues. This chain's CDR3 is CATSRAAGTGNYGYTF. The CDR3 bases are TGTGCCACCAGCAGAGCTGCCGGGACAGGGAACTATGGCTACACCTTC.

In this sample, this clonotype turned up many times. This chain joins TRBV5-1 and TRBJ1-5, with 8 nucleotides matching TRBD1. Germline V lookup: CDR1 SGHRS, CDR2 YFSETQ. V was pared by 0 bases and J by 7 bases, with 0 bases of the junction left unmatched. There are 13 residues in the CDR3. CDR3 coding DNA: TGCGCCAGCAGCTTGGACAGGGGGCAGCCCCAGCATTTT. It codes for CASSLDRGQPQHF.

This clonotype was recorded a few times. J is TRBJ1-1 and V is TRBV4-3, with D unresolved. V was trimmed by 1 base and J by 0 bases, leaving 9 bases between them. Germline lookup yields CDR1 LGHNA and CDR2 YSLEER. The CDR3 sequence is 15 residues long. The CDR3: CASSQGSVMNTEAFF. DNA for the CDR3: TGCGCCAGCAGCCAAGGTTCCGTCATGAACACTGAAGCTTTCTTT.

This clonotype was seen repeatedly, ten times or more. In nucleotides, the CDR3 is TGTGCCAGCAGCAGCCGACAGGGGACGGTTGACGAGCAGTACTTC. It specifies CASSSRQGTVDEQYF. The chain joins TRBV9 to TRBJ2-7; 8 bases map to TRBD1. Germline assignment: CDR1 SGDLS and CDR2 YYNGEE. V dropped 4 bases and J dropped 5; count of bases not matched to a gene: 11. CDR3 length: 15 amino acids. Supplemented by reference TRBV9 and TRBJ2-7, the full variable domain reads DSGVTQTPKHLITATGQRVTLRCSPRSGDLSVYWYQQSLDQGLQFLIQYYNGEERAKGNILERFSAQQFPDLHSELNLSSLELGDSALYFCASSSRQGTVDEQYFGPGTRLTVT.

This clonotype has a count of ten or more. The rearrangement joins TRBV6-2 or TRBV6-3 to TRBJ2-5, with D uncertain. Germline CDR1 reads MNHEY; CDR2 reads SVGEGT. Trimming shortened V by 4 bases and J by 4 bases, and 10 bases separated the two germline ends. The CDR3 is 13 amino acids. The CDR3 region has the DNA TGTGCCAGCAGTTCTCGGACCGGAGAGACCCAGTACTTC. Its translation is CASSSRTGETQYF.

This clonotype has a count of ten or more. V usage is TRBV7-8 and J usage is TRBJ1-6, with 7 bases matching TRBD1. CDR1 is SGHVS, CDR2 FQNEAQ, per germline. V lost 3 bases and J lost 8; bases outside the gene matches: 1. This CDR3 is 13 amino acids long. CDR3 bases: TGTGCCAGCAGCTTTCAGGGGGATTCACCCCTCCACTTT. Translated: CASSFQGDSPLHF.